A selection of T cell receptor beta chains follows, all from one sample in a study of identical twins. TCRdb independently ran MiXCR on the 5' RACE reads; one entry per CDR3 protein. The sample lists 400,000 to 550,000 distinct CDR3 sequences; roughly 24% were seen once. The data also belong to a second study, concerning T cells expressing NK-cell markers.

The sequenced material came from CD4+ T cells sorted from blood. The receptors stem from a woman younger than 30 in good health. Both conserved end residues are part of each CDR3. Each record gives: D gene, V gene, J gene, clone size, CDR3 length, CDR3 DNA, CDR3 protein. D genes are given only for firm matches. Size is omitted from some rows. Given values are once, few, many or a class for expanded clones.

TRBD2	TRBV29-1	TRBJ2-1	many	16	TGCAGCGCCTCACTAGCGGGAGAACGGTCCTACAATGAGCAGTTCTTC	CSASLAGERSYNEQFF
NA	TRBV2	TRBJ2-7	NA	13	TGTGCCACGCACCCTGGGGGAAACTACGAGCAGTACTTC	CATHPGGNYEQYF
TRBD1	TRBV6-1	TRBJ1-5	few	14	TGTGCCAGCAGAATGGGGACAGGGCGGCAGCCCCAGCATTTT	CASRMGTGRQPQHF
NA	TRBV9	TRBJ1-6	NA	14	TGTGCCAGCAGCGTATTGGGGGCAGAATCACCCCTCCACTTT	CASSVLGAESPLHF
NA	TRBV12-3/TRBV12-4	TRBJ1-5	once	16	TGTGCCAGCAGTCCCCCGCACGGGCGGTTAGGGCAGCCCCAGCATTTT	CASSPPHGRLGQPQHF
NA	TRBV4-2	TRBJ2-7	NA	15	TGTGCCAGCAGCCCGATCCGGGACAACTCCTACGAGCAGTACTTC	CASSPIRDNSYEQYF
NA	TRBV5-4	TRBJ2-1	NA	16	TGTGCCAGCAGCCCTCTGGACCCGAGCTCCTACAATGAGCAGTTCTTC	CASSPLDPSSYNEQFF
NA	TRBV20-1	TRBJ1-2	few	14	TGCAGTGCTACCCGAGTCGGCAGGGACTATGGCTACACCTTC	CSATRVGRDYGYTF
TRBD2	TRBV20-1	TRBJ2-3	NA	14	TGCAGTGCTCACTTAGCGGGGCCCACAGATACGCAGTATTTT	CSAHLAGPTDTQYF
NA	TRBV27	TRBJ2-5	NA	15	TGTGCCAGCAGTCAGTCTGTAGGGGTGCAAGAGACCCAGTACTTC	CASSQSVGVQETQYF
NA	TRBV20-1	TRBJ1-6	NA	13	TGCAGTGCTAGCAGCTCCTATAATTCACCCCTCCACTTT	CSASSSYNSPLHF
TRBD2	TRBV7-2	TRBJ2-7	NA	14	TGTGCCAGCAGCCCACTAGCGGGAGTCTCCGAGCAGTACTTC	CASSPLAGVSEQYF
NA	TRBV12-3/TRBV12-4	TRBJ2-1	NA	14	TGTGCCAGCAGTTTTTCGGCCCTTATTGATGAGCAGTTCTTC	CASSFSALIDEQFF
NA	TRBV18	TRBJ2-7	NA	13	TGTGCCAGCTCACTGACTCAGCCTTACGAGCAGTACTTC	CASSLTQPYEQYF
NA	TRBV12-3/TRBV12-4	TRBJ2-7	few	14	TGTGCCAGCAGACCTGGACTGGGCTCCTACGAGCAGTACTTC	CASRPGLGSYEQYF